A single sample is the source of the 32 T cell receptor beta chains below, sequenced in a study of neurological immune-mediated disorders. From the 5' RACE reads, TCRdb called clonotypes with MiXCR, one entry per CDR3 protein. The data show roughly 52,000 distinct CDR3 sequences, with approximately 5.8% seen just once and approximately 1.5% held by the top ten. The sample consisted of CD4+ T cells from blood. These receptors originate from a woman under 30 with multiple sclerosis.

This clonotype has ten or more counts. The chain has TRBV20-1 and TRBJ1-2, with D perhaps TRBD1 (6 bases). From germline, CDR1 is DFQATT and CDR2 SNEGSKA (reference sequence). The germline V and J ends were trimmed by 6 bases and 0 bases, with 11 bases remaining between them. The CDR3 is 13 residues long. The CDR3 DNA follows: TGCAGTGCGAAAGGACAGCCTAACTATGGCTACACCTTC. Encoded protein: CSAKGQPNYGYTF.

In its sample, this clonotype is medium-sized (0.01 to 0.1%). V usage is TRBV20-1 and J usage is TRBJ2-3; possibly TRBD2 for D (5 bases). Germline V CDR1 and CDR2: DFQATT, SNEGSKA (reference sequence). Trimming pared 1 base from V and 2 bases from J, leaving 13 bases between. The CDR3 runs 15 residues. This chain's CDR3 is CSARGGSDYTDTQYF. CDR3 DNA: TGCAGTGCTAGAGGAGGTAGCGACTACACAGATACGCAGTATTTT.

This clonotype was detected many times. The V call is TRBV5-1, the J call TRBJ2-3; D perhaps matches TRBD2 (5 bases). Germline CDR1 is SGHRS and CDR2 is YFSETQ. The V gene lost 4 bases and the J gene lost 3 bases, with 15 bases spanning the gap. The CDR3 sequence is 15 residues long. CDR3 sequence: CASSPDRGATDTQYF. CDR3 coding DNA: TGCGCCAGCAGCCCGGATCGGGGTGCTACAGATACGCAGTATTTT. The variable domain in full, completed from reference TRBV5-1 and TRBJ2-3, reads KAGVTQTPRYLIKTRGQQVTLSCSPISGHRSVSWYQQTPGQGLQFLFEYFSETQRNKGNFPGRFSGRQFSNSRSEMNVSTLELGDSALYLCASSPDRGATDTQYFGPGTRLTVL.

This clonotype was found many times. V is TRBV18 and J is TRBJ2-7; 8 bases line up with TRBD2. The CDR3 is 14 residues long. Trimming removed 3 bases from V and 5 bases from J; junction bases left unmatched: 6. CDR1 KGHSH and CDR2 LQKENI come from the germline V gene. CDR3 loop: CASSPSGGLHEQYV. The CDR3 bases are TGTGCCAGCTCACCCTCGGGGGGGTTGCACGAGCAGTACGTC.

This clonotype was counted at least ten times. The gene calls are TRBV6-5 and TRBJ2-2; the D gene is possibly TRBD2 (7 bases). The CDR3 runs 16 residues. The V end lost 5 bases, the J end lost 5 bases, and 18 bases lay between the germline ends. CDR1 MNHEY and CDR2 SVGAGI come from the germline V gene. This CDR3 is CASSNVWRGLTGELFF. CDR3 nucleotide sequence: TGTGCCAGCAGTAACGTATGGCGGGGGCTTACCGGGGAGCTGTTTTTT.

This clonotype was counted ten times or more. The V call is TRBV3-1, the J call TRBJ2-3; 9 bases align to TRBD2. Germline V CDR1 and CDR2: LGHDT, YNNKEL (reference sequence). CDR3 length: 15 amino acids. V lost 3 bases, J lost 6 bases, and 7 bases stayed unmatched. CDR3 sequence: CASSHGAGGGDTQYF. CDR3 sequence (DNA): TGTGCCAGCAGCCACGGAGCGGGAGGCGGGGATACGCAGTATTTT.

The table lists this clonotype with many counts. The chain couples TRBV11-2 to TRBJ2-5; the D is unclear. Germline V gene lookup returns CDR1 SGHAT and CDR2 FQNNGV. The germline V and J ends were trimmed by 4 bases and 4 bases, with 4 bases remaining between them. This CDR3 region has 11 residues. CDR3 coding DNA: TGTGCCAGCAGCTGGCGAGAGACCCAGTACTTC. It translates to CASSWRETQYF. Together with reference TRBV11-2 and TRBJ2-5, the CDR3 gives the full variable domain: EAGVAQSPRYKIIEKRQSVAFWCNPISGHATLYWYQQILGQGPKLLIQFQNNGVVDDSQLPKDRFSAERLKGVDSTLKIQPAKLEDSAVYLCASSWRETQYFGPGTRLLVL.

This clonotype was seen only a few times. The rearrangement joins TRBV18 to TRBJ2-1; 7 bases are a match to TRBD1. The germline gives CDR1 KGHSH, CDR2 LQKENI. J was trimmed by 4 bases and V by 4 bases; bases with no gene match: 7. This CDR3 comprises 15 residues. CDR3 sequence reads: CASSLQGGQYNEQFF. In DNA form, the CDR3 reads TGTGCCAGCTCACTTCAAGGGGGACAGTACAATGAGCAGTTCTTC.

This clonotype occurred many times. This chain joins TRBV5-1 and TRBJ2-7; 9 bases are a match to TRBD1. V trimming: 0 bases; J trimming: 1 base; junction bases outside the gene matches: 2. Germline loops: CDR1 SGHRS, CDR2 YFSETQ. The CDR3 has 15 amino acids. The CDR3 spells CASSLGTGASYEQYF. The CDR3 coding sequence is TGCGCCAGCAGCTTGGGGACAGGGGCTTCCTACGAGCAGTACTTC.

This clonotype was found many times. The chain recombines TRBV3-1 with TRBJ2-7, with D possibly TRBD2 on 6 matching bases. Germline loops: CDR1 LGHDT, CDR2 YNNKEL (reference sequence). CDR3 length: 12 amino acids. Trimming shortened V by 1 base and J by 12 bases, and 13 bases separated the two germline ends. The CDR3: CASSQGGGQVYV. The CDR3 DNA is TGTGCCAGCAGCCAAGGGGGAGGTCAGGTGTACGTC.

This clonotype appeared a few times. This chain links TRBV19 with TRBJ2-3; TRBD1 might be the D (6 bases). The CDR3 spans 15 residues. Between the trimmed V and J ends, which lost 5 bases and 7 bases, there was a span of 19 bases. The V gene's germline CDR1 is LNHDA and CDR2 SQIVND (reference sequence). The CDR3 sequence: CASSRLGARTHTQYF. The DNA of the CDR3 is TGTGCCAGTAGTCGCCTGGGGGCCAGGACCCATACGCAGTATTTT.

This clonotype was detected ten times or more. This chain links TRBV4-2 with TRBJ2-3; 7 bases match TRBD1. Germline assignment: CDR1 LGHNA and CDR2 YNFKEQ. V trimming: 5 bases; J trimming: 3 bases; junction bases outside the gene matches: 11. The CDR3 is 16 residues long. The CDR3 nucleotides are TGTGCCAGCAGCTTCCGGACAGGCCGGGATACAGATACGCAGTATTTT. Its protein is CASSFRTGRDTDTQYF.

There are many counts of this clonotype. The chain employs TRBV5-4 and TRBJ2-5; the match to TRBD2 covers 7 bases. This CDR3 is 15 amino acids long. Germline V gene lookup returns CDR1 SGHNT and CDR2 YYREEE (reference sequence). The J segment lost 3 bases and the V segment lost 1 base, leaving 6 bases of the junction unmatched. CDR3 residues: CASSLPNGGKETQYF. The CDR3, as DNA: TGTGCCAGCAGCTTGCCGAACGGGGGGAAAGAGACCCAGTACTTC.

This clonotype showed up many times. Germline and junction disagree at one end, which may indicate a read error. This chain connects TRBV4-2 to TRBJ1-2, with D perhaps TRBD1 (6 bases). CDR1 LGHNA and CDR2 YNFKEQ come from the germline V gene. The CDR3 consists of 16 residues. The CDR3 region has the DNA TGTTCCAGCAGCCAAGGGGGGAGCAGGGCAAACTATGGCTACACCTTC. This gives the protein CSSSQGGSRANYGYTF.

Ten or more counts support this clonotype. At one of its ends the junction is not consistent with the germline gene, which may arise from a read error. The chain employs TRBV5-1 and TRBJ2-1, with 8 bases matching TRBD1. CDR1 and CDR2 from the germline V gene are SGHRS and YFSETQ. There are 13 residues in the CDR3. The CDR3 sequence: CASSLEGGQGRLF. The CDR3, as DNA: TGCGCCAGCAGCTTGGAGGGTGGACAGGGTAGACTCTTC.

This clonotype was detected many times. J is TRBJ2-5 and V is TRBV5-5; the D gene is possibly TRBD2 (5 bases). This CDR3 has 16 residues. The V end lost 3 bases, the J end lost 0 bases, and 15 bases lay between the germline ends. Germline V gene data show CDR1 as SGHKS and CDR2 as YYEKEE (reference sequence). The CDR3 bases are TGTGCCAGCAGCTCTCAACCTCCGGGGTACCAAGAGACCCAGTACTTC. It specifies CASSSQPPGYQETQYF. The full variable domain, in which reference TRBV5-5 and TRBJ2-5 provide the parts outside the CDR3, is DAGVTQSPTHLIKTRGQQVTLRCSPISGHKSVSWYQQVLGQGPQFIFQYYEKEERGRGNFPDRFSARQFPNYSSELNVNALLLGDSALYLCASSSQPPGYQETQYFGPGTRLLVL.

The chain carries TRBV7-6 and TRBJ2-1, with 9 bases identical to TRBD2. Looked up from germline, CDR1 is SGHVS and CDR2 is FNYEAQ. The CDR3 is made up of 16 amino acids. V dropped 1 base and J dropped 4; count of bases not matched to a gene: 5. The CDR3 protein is CASSLEPSGNYNEQFF. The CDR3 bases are TGTGCCAGCAGCTTAGAGCCTAGCGGGAATTACAATGAGCAGTTCTTC.

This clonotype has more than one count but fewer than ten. The CDR3, as DNA: TGCGCCAGCAGGACTAGCGGGAGGGACACAGATACGCAGTATTTT. This codes for CASRTSGRDTDTQYF. The chain carries TRBV5-1 and TRBJ2-3; TRBD2 matches at 14 bases. Per the germline V gene, CDR1 is SGHRS and CDR2 is YFSETQ. V lost 5 bases and J lost 2; bases outside the gene matches: 1. The CDR3 has 15 amino acids.

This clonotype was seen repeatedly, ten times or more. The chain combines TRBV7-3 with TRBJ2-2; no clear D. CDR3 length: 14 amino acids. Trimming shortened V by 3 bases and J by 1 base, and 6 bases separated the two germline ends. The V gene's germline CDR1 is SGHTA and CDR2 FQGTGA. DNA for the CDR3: TGTGCCAGCAGCTTTATAGGGAACACCGGGGAGCTGTTTTTT. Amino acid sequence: CASSFIGNTGELFF.

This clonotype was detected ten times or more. The DNA for the CDR3 is TGTGCCAGCAGCCCCGTAGGGACGCAGGTGAACACTGAAGCTTTCTTT. This codes for CASSPVGTQVNTEAFF. V gene TRBV9 combines with J gene TRBJ1-1; a possible D gene is TRBD1 (5 bases). Germline CDR1 SGDLS, CDR2 YYNGEE. The V end was cut by 4 bases, the J end by 0 bases, with 16 bases between. The CDR3 is 16 residues long.

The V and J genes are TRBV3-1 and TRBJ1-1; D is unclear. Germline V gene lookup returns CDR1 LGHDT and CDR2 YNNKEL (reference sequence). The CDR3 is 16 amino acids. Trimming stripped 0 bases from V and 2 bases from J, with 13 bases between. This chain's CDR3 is CASSQEVRTFNTEAFF. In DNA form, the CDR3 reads TGTGCCAGCAGCCAAGAAGTCCGAACATTTAACACTGAAGCTTTCTTT.

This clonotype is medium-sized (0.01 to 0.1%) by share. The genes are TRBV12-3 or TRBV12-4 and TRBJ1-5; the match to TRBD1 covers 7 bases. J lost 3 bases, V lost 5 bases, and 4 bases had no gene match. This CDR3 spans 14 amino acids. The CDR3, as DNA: TGTGCCAGCAGTCTCGACAGGGTCAATCAGCCCCAGCATTTT. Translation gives CASSLDRVNQPQHF.

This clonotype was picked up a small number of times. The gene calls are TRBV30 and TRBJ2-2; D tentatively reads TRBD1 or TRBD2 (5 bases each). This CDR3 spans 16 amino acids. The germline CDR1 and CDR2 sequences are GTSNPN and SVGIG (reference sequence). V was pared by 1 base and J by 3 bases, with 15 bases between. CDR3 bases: TGTGCCTGGAGTGGGATAGCAGGGAGTTACACCGGGGAGCTGTTTTTT. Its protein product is CAWSGIAGSYTGELFF.

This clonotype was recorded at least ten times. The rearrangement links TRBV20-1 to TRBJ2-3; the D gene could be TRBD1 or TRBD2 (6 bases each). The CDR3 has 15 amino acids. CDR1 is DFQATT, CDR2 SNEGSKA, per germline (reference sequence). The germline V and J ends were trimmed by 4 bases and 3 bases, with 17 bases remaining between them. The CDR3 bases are TGCAGTGCTAACTCAAGGGGGGCGGGAACAGATACGCAGTATTTT. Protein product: CSANSRGAGTDTQYF.

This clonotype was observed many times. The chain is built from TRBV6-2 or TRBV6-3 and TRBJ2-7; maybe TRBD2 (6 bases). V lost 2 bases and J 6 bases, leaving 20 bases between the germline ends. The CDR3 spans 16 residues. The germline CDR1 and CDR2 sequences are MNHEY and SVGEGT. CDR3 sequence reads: CASSYRRGGSPSEQYV. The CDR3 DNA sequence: TGTGCCAGCAGTTACCGTCGTGGGGGGTCCCCTAGCGAGCAGTACGTC.

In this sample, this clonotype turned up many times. The CDR3 bases are TGTGCCAGCAGCTCCCGGGGGTTTAGCAATCAGCCCCAGCATTTT. Residues: CASSSRGFSNQPQHF. The V gene is TRBV5-6, the J gene TRBJ1-5; the D gene is possibly TRBD1 (5 bases). This CDR3 region has 15 residues. The V gene's germline CDR1 is SGHDT and CDR2 YYEEEE. Trimming stripped 3 bases from V and 0 bases from J, with 10 bases between.

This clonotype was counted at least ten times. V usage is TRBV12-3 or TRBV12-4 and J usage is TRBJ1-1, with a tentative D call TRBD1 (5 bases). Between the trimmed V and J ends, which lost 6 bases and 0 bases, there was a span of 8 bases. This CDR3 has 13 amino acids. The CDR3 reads CASRRGMNTEAFF. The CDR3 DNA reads TGTGCCAGCAGACGGGGGATGAACACTGAAGCTTTCTTT.

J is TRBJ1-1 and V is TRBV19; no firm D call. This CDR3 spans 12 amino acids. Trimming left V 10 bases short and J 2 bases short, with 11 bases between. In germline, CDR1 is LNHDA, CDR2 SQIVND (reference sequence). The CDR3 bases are TGTGCCACAGACGGGGAAAACACTGAAGCTTTCTTT. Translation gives CATDGENTEAFF.

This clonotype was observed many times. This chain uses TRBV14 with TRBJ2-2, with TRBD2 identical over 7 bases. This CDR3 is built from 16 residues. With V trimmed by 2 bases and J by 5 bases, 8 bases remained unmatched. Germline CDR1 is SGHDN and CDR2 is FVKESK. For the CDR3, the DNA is TGTGCCAGCAGCCAATTGAACTCGGGGGGAACCGGGGAGCTGTTTTTT. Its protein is CASSQLNSGGTGELFF.

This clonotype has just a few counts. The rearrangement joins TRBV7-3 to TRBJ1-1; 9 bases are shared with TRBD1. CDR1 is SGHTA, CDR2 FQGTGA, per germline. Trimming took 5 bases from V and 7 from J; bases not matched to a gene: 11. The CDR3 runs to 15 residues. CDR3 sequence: CASSLTPQGASEAFF. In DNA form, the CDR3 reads TGTGCCAGCAGCCTCACACCACAGGGGGCGAGTGAAGCTTTCTTT.

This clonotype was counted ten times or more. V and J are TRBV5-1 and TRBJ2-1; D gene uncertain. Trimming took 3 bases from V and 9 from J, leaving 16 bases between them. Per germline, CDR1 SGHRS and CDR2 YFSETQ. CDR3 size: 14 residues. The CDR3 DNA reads TGCGCCAGCAGCTCGGAAAACGTGGTCACTGAGCAGTTCTTC. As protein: CASSSENVVTEQFF.

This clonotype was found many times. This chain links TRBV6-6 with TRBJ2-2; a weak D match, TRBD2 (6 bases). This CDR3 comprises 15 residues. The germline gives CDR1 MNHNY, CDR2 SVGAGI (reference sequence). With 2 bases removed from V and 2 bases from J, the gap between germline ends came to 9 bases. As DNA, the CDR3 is TGTGCCAGCAGTTACCGGGACTTCAACACCGGGGAGCTGTTTTTT. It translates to CASSYRDFNTGELFF.